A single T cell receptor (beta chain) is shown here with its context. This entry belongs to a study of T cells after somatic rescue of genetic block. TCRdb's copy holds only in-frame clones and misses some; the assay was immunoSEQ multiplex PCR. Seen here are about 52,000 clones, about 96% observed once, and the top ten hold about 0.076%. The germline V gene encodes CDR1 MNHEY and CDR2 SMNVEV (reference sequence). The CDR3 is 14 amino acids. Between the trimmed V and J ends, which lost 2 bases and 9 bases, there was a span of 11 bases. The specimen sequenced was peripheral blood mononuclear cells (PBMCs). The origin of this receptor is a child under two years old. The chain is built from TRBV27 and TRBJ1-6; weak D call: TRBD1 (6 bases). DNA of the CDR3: TGTGCCAGCAGTTTAGGGGGGCCCGTTTCACCCCTCCACTTT. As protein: CASSLGGPVSPLHF.